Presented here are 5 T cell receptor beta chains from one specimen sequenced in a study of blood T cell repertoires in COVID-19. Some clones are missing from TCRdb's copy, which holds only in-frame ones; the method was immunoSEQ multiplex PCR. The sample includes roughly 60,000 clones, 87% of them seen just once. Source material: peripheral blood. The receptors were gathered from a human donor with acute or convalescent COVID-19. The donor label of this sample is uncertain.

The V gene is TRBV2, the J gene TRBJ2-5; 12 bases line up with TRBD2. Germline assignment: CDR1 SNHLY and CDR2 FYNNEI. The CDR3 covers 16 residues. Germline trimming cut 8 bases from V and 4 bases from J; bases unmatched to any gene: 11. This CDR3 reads CASGGLAGSIGETQYF. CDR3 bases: TGTGCCAGCGGGGGACTAGCGGGCTCCATAGGAGAGACCCAGTACTTC.

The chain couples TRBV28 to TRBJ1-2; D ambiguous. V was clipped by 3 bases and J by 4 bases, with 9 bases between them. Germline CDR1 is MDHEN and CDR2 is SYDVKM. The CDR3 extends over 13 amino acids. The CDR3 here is CASSLSGSYGYTF. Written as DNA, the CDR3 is TGTGCCAGCAGTTTGTCCGGTAGCTATGGCTACACCTTC.

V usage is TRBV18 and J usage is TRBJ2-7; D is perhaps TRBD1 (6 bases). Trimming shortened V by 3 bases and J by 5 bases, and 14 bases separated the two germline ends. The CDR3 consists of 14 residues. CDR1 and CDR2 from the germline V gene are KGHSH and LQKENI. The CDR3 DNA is TGTGCCAGCTCACCTGGACAGCTGAGAAACGAGCAGTACTTC. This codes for CASSPGQLRNEQYF.

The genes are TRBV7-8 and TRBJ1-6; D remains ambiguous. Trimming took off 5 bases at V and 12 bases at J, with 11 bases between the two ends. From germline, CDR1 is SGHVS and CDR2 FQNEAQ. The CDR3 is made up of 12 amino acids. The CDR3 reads CASSPFSQPLHF. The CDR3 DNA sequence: TGTGCCAGCAGCCCATTTAGTCAACCCCTCCACTTT.

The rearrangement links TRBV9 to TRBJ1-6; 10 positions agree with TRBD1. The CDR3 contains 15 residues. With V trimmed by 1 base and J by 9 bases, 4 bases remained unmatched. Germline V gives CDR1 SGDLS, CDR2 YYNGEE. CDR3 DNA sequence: TGTGCCAGCAGCGTACTCGACAGGGGGCTTTCACCCCTCCACTTT. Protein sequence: CASSVLDRGLSPLHF. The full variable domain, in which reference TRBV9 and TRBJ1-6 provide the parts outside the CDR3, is DSGVTQTPKHLITATGQRVTLRCSPRSGDLSVYWYQQSLDQGLQFLIQYYNGEERAKGNILERFSAQQFPDLHSELNLSSLELGDSALYFCASSVLDRGLSPLHFGNGTRLTVT.